This TCR beta chain was profiled in a study of blood T cell repertoires in COVID-19 (TCRdb year 2020). In terms of the full investigation: The collaborator samples originated in the United States, Italy and Spain and spanned the acute and convalescent phases of COVID-19. The material from the prospective study consisted of cDNA or gDNA derived from T cells, B-cell-depleted T cells, or PBMCs. Subjects who had been exposed to COVID-19, were actively infected with it, or had recovered from it provided the deeply sampled blood TCRbeta repertoires that made up the dataset. The repertoires were made available in a free public database intended to serve as a resource for research on the immune response to SARS-CoV-2. The samples were drawn from the first 160 participants of the ongoing ImmuneRACE study and from over a thousand subjects provided by 6 global collaborators. The sample metadata nearly always contained a de-identified subject ID, COVID-19 status, age in years and sex. Where available, HLA class I and class II types were taken from metadata supplied by the sample provider and were not determined by assay-based typing. Overall results and qualifications from the work: Clinical and demographic metadata were provided uncurated, with the amount varying by source and participant.

TCRbeta CDR3 regions were amplified from genomic DNA by means of the immunoSEQ Assay, a bias-controlled multiplex PCR. The source study handled its data this way. Within the assay, amplification of reference gene primers was used to estimate how many nucleated cells each sample contained. To quantify the absolute abundance of each unique TCRbeta CDR3 rearrangement, sequence reads were collapsed and filtered. Productive Simpson clonality was computed per sample as the square root of Simpson's diversity index over productive rearrangements. TCRdb obtained this table from immuneACCESS and retained in-frame rearrangements with V and J assigned. These tables miss some clones; where compared with another copy, unresolved V genes account for less than half of the shortfall, and the remainder is unexplained. V, J and clone size are those of that table, while D and trimming were read from the DNA. The sample table lists about 190,000 clones, approximately 80% of them with a count of one. Together, the top ten hold approximately 13% of the sample.

Concerning this clone itself: What this receptor recognizes is not known. No much larger clonotype is one base removed from it; base qualities were not supplied.

A second Seattle source provided samples from volunteer blood donors who had recovered from COVID-19. Whole blood was collected in K2EDTA tubes by collaborating institutions according to the institutions' own protocols. For TCRbeta analysis, collaborators shipped samples in one of three forms: frozen whole blood, isolated PBMCs, or DNA extracted from either of those sample types. CDR1 SGHNT and CDR2 YYREEE are derived from the germline V gene (reference sequence). V is clipped by 4 bases and J by 5 bases, and the sequence between their germline boundaries is 15 bases long. The CDR3 sequence holds 14 residues, the cysteine and phenylalanine included. The CDR3 DNA has 42 bases and is translated from base 1.

The sequence is built from TRBV5-4 and TRBJ1-1; no confident D gene assignment can be made. Sequenced sample: peripheral blood. The sequence derives from a man in his fifties who had recovered from COVID-19. CDR3 reads: CASSTIGEGTEAFF. The nucleotide sequence is TGTGCCAGCAGCACAATCGGAGAGGGAACTGAAGCTTTCTTT.